This T cell receptor beta chain emerged from a study of T cell responses to AZD1222 COVID-19 vaccine. Of note for this clone: Its target is not known.

The CDR3 is made up of 16 amino acids. Germline CDR1 reads SEHNR; CDR2 reads FQNEAQ (reference sequence). Germline trimming cut 5 bases from V and 4 bases from J; bases unmatched to any gene: 11. Sequenced by immunoSEQ multiplex PCR; TCRdb stores in-frame clones only, minus some. Here the sample spans about 84,000 clones, approximately 90% being singletons. Whole-study results and caveats: Most donors were white British, females outnumbered males, and clonal diversity was possibly underestimated. Only a handful of AZD1222 recipients were seropositive at baseline. Spike was spanned by vaccine-associated CD4 TCRs, which were dominant at 160-218 and 743-854.

This chain connects TRBV7-9 to TRBJ1-1; 9 positions agree with TRBD1. This clonotype originated in an adult in good health. Sequenced here: peripheral blood, sampled on day 0 of AZD1222 vaccination. CDR3 sequence reads: CASSARDRVPGTEAFF. CDR3 nucleotides: TGTGCCAGCAGCGCCCGGGACAGGGTCCCGGGCACTGAAGCTTTCTTT. The full variable domain, with the rest looked up from reference TRBV7-9 and TRBJ1-1, is DTGVSQNPRHKITKRGQNVTFRCDPISEHNRLYWYRQTLGQGPEFLTYFQNEAQLEKSRLLSDRFSAERPKGSFSTLEIQRTEQGDSAMYLCASSARDRVPGTEAFFGQGTRLTVV.